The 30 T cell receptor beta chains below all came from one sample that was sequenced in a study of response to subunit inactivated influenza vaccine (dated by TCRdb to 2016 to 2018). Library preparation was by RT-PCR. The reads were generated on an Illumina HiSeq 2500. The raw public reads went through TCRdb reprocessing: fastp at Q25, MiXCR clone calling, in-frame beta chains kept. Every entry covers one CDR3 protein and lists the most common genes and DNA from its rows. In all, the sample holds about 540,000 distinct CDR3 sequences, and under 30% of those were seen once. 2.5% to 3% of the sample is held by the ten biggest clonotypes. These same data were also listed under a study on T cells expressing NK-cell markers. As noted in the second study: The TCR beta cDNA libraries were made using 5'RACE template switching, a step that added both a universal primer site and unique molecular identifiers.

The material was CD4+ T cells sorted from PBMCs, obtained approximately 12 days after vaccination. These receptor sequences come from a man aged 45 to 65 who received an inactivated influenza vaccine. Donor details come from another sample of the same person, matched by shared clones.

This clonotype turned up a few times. CDR3 in DNA: TGCAGCGTTGAGGAGGGGGGGATCGAGCAGTACTTC. Protein product: CSVEEGGIEQYF. The rearrangement uses TRBV29-1 and TRBJ2-7; possible D gene TRBD2, 7 bases. Germline V lookup: CDR1 SQVTM, CDR2 ANQGSEA. The CDR3 length is 12 residues. V lost 3 bases and J lost 6, with 12 bases in between.

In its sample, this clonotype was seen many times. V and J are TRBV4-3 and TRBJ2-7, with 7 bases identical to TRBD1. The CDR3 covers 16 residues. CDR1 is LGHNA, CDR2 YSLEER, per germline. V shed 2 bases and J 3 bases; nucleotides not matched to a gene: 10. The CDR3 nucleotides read TGCGCCAGCAGCCAATTAACAGGGGTGGGATTCTACGAGCAGTACTTC. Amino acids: CASSQLTGVGFYEQYF.

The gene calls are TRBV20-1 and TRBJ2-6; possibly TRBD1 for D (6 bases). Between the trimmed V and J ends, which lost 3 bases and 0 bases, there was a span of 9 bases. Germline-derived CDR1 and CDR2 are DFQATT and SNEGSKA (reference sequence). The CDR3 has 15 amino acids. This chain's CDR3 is CSARVGGSGANVLTF. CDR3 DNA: TGCAGTGCTAGGGTAGGGGGCTCTGGGGCCAACGTCCTGACTTTC.

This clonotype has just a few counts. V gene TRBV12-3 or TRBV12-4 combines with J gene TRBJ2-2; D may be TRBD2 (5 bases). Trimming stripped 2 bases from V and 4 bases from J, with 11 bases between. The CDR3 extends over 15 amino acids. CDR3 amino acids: CASSLLAGFTGELFF. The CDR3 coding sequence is TGTGCCAGCAGTTTACTGGCGGGTTTCACCGGGGAGCTGTTTTTT.

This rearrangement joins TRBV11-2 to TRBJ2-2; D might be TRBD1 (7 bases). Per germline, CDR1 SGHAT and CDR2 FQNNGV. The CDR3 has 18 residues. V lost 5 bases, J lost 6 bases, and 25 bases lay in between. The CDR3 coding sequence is TGTGCCAGCAGCGCACAGACGACAGGGAGGTTGGAGGCCGGGGAGCTGTTTTTT. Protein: CASSAQTTGRLEAGELFF. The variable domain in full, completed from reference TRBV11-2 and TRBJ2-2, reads EAGVAQSPRYKIIEKRQSVAFWCNPISGHATLYWYQQILGQGPKLLIQFQNNGVVDDSQLPKDRFSAERLKGVDSTLKIQPAKLEDSAVYLCASSAQTTGRLEAGELFFGEGSRLTVL.

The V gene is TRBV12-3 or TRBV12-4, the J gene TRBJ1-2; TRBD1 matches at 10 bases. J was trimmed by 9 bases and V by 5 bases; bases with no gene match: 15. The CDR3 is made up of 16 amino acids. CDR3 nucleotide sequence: TGTGCCAGCAGTGGCTCGCCGGGACAGGGGCTAACTCGCTACACCTTC. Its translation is CASSGSPGQGLTRYTF.

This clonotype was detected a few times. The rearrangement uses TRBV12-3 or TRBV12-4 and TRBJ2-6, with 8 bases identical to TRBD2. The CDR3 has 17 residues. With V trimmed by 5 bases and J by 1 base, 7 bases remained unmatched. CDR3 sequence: CASSHNGGGSGANVLTF. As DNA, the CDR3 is TGTGCCAGCAGTCACAACGGGGGGGGATCTGGGGCCAACGTCCTGACTTTC.

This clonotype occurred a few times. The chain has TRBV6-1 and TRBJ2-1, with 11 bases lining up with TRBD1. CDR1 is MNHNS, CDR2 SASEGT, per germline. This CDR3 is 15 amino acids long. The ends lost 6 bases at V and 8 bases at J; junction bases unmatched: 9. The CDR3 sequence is CASRRAGQGAHEQFF. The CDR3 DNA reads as TGTGCCAGCAGGCGGGCCGGACAGGGGGCCCATGAGCAGTTCTTC.

CDR3 sequence reads: CASTLGSGGVNEQFF. CDR3 nucleotide sequence: TGTGCCAGCACCTTGGGTAGCGGGGGGGTCAATGAGCAGTTCTTC. The chain employs TRBV12-3 or TRBV12-4 and TRBJ2-1; 11 bases map to TRBD2. The CDR3 sequence is 15 residues long. With V trimmed by 7 bases and J by 6 bases, 8 bases remained unmatched.

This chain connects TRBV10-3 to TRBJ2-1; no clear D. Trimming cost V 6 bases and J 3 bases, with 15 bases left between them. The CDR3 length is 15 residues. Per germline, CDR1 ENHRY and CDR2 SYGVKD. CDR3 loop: CAIRPQTDLYNEQFF. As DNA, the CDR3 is TGTGCCATCAGACCCCAGACGGACCTCTACAATGAGCAGTTCTTC.

The CDR3, as DNA: TGTGCCAGCAGCTTAGACCCGGTCAATGAGCAGTTCTTC. This translates into CASSLDPVNEQFF. The V and J genes are TRBV7-2 and TRBJ2-1, with no clear D. This CDR3 has 13 amino acids. Per germline, CDR1 SGHTA and CDR2 FQGNSA. Trimming took 1 base from V and 6 from J, leaving 7 bases between them.

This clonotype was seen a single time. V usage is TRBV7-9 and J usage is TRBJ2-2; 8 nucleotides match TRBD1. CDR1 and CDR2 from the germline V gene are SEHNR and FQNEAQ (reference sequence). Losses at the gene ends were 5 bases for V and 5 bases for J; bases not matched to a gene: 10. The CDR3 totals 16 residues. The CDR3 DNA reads TGTGCCAGCAGCCTACCTTCAGGGGGCGGAACCGGGGAGCTGTTTTTT. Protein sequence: CASSLPSGGGTGELFF.

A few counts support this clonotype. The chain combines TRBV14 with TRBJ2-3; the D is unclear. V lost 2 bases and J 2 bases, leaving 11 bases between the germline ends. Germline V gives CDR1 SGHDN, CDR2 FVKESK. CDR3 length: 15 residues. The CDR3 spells CASSQTDTSTDTQYF. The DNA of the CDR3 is TGTGCCAGCAGCCAAACAGACACCTCCACAGATACGCAGTATTTT.

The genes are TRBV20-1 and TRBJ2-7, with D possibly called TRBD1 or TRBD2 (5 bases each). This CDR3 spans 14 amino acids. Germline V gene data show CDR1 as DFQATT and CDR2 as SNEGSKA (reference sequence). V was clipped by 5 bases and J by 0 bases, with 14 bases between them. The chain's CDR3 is CSALGPLNSYEQYF. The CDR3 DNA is TGCAGTGCTCTGGGACCCCTTAACTCCTACGAGCAGTACTTC.

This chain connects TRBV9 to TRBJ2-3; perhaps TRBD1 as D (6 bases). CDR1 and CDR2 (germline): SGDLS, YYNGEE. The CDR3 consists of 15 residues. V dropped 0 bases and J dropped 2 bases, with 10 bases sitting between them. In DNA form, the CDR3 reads TGTGCCAGCAGCGTAGGGCAGGGACACACAGATACGCAGTATTTT. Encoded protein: CASSVGQGHTDTQYF.

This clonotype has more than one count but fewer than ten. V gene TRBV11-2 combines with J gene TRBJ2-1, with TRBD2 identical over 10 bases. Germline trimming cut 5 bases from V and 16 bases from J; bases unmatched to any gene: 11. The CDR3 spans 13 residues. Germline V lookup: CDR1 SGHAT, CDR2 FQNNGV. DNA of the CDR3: TGTGCCAGCAGCCGAGGACTAGCGGAATGGTGCTTCTTC. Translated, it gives CASSRGLAEWCFF. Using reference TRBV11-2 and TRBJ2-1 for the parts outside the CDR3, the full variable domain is EAGVAQSPRYKIIEKRQSVAFWCNPISGHATLYWYQQILGQGPKLLIQFQNNGVVDDSQLPKDRFSAERLKGVDSTLKIQPAKLEDSAVYLCASSRGLAEWCFFGPGTRLTVL.

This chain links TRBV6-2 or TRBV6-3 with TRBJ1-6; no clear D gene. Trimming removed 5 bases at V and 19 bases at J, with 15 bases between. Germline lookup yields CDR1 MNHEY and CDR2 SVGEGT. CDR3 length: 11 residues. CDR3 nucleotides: TGTGCCAGCAGTAAAGGGATTATCTGGCACTTT. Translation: CASSKGIIWHF.

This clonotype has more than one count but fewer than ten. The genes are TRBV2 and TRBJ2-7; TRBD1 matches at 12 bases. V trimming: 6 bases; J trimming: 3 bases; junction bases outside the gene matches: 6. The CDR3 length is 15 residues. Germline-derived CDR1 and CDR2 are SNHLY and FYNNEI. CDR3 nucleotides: TGTGCCAGCAGAAGGGACAGGGGGCCTGGCTACGAGCAGTACTTC. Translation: CASRRDRGPGYEQYF.

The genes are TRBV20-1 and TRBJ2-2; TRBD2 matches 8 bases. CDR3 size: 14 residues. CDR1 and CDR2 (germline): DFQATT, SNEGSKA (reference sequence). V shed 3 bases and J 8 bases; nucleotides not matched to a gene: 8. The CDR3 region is CSARGTSTLGELFF. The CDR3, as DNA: TGCAGTGCTAGGGGGACTAGTACTTTAGGGGAGCTGTTTTTT.

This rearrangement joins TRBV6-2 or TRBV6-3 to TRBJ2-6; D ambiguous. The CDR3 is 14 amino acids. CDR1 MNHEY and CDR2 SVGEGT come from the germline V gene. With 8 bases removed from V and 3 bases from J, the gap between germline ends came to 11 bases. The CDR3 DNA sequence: TGTGCCAGCTTCCCCCATGATGGGGCCAACGTCCTGACTTTC. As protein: CASFPHDGANVLTF.

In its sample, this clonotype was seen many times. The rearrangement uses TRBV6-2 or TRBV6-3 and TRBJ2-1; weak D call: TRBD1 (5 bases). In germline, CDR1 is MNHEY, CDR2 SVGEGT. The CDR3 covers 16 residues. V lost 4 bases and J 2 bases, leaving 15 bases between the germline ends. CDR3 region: CASSSRWGGPYNEQFF. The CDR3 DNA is TGTGCCAGCAGTTCCCGTTGGGGCGGTCCCTACAATGAGCAGTTCTTC.

The CDR3 nucleotides are TGCGCCAGCAGCTTGTCCCTAGGAGATACGCAGTATTTT. It is translated as CASSLSLGDTQYF. This chain connects TRBV5-1 to TRBJ2-3; no clear D gene. CDR1 SGHRS and CDR2 YFSETQ come from the germline V gene. The length of the CDR3 is 13 residues. Trimming cost V 1 base and J 5 bases, with 8 bases left between them.

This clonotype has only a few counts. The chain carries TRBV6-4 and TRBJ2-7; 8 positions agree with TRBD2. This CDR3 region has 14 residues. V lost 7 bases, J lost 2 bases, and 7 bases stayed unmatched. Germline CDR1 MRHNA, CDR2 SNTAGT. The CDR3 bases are TGTGCCAGCACTGCCGGGGGGGTCACCTACGAGCAGTACTTC. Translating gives CASTAGGVTYEQYF.

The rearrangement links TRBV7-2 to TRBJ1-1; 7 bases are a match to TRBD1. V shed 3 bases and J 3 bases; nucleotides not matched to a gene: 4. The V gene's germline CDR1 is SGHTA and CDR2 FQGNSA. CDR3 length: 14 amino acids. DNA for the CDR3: TGTGCCAGCAGCTTCGACAGGGTATACACTGAAGCTTTCTTT. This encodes CASSFDRVYTEAFF.

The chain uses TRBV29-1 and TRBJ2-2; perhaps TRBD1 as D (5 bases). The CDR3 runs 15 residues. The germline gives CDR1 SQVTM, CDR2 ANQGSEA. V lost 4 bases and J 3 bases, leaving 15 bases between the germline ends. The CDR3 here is CSVAWSRVDTGELFF. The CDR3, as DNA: TGCAGCGTTGCCTGGAGCAGGGTTGACACCGGGGAGCTGTTTTTT.

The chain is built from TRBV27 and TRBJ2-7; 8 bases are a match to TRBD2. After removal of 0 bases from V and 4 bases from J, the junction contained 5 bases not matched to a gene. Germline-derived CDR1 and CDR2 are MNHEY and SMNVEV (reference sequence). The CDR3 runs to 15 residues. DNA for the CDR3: TGTGCCAGCAGTTTATCGATTAGCGGGACGTACGAGCAGTACTTC. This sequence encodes CASSLSISGTYEQYF.

The CDR3 region is CASSLGGLGLAGLPFNEQFF. The DNA for the CDR3 is TGCGCCAGCAGCTTGGGGGGTCTGGGACTAGCGGGACTTCCTTTCAATGAGCAGTTCTTC. The J gene is TRBJ2-1, the V gene TRBV5-1, with TRBD2 matching over 13 bases. From germline, CDR1 is SGHRS and CDR2 YFSETQ. Trimming took 0 bases from V and 6 from J; bases not matched to a gene: 15. This CDR3 region has 20 residues.

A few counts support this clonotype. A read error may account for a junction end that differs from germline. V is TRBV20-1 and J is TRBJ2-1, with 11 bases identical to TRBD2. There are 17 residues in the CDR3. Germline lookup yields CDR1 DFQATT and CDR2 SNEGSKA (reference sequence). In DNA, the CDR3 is TGCTGTGCTAGAGATCGCACCGGACTAGCGGGCTACAATGAGCAGTTCTTC. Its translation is CCARDRTGLAGYNEQFF.

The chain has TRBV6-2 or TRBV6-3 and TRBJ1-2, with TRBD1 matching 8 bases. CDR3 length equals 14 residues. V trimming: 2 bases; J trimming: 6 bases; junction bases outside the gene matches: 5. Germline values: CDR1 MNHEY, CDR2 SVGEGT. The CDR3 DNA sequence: TGTGCCAGCAGTTACGTCGACAGGGGAAATGGCTACACCTTC. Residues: CASSYVDRGNGYTF.

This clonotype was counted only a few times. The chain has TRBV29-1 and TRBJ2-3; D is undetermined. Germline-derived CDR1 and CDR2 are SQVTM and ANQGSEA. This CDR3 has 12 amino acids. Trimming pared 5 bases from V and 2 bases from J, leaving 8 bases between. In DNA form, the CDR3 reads TGCAGCGTTCGGCAGGCCACAGATACGCAGTATTTT. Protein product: CSVRQATDTQYF.